The next 11 T cell receptor beta chains were all read from a single sample in a study of early T cells in non-severe SARS-CoV-2 infection. Each CDR3 protein is one row after TCRdb ran MiXCR on the 5' RACE reads. The sample consists of about 76,000 distinct CDR3 sequences, approximately 12% of them appearing once. The sequencing sample was made of whole blood. These receptors came from an adult who was a healthcare worker with PCR-confirmed SARS-CoV-2 infection or an uninfected control (not recorded which).

V usage is TRBV28 and J usage is TRBJ2-7; D may match TRBD1 or TRBD2 (5 bases each). This CDR3 has 12 residues. Germline CDR1 and CDR2: MDHEN and SYDVKM. Deletions cut 6 bases from V and 7 bases from J, with 13 bases between. CDR3 DNA: TGTGCCAGCAGCACACGGGGACGGGAGCAGTACTTC. Amino acids: CASSTRGREQYF.

This clonotype was seen more than once but under ten times. V is TRBV3-1 and J is TRBJ1-1, with D possibly TRBD1 on 5 matching bases. Germline V lookup: CDR1 LGHDT, CDR2 YNNKEL (reference sequence). The CDR3 contains 15 residues. Deletions cut 1 base from V and 1 base from J, with 10 bases between. CDR3 coding DNA: TGTGCCAGCAGCCAAGCCCTGGGGGAGAACACTGAAGCTTTCTTT. Protein product: CASSQALGENTEAFF. The variable domain in full, completed from reference TRBV3-1 and TRBJ1-1, reads DTAVSQTPKYLVTQMGNDKSIKCEQNLGHDTMYWYKQDSKKFLKIMFSYNNKELIINETVPNRFSPKSPDKAHLNLHINSLELGDSAVYFCASSQALGENTEAFFGQGTRLTVV.

The table lists this clonotype with many counts. This chain links TRBV4-1 with TRBJ2-1; D unresolved. Germline loops: CDR1 MGHRA, CDR2 YSYEKL. Trimming shortened V by 0 bases and J by 0 bases, and 6 bases separated the two germline ends. The CDR3 extends over 15 amino acids. For the CDR3, the DNA is TGCGCCAGCAGCCAAGATCCGGACTCCTACAATGAGCAGTTCTTC. Its protein product is CASSQDPDSYNEQFF.

Only a few counts were recorded for this clonotype. V and J are TRBV7-3 and TRBJ2-3; 9 bases agree with TRBD2. V trimming: 5 bases; J trimming: 5 bases; junction bases outside the gene matches: 11. The CDR3 spans 16 residues. Germline lookup yields CDR1 SGHTA and CDR2 FQGTGA. The CDR3 loop is CASSQNQAGGGDTQYF. The CDR3 DNA follows: TGTGCCAGCAGCCAGAATCAAGCGGGAGGAGGAGATACGCAGTATTTT.

The J gene is TRBJ2-2, the V gene TRBV19; D unclear. CDR1 is LNHDA, CDR2 SQIVND, per germline (reference sequence). V was cut by 4 bases and J by 5 bases, with 11 bases left in between. CDR3 size: 14 residues. CDR3 amino acids: CASSTTTRTGELFF. In DNA form, the CDR3 reads TGTGCCAGTAGTACCACAACCAGGACCGGGGAGCTGTTTTTT.

The chain has TRBV4-1 and TRBJ2-5, with 9 bases fitting TRBD2. The CDR3 contains 13 residues. With V trimmed by 11 bases and J by 1 base, 5 bases remained unmatched. Germline V gene lookup returns CDR1 MGHRA and CDR2 YSYEKL. CDR3 loop: CASAGGFQETQYF. DNA for the CDR3: TGCGCCTCGGCGGGGGGGTTCCAAGAGACCCAGTACTTC.

At least ten counts were recorded for this clonotype. This chain uses TRBV28 with TRBJ2-2, with 14 positions matching TRBD2. V shed 8 bases, J shed 10 bases, and the junction held 3 bases outside the gene matches. CDR3 size: 13 residues. In germline, CDR1 is MDHEN, CDR2 SYDVKM. The CDR3, as DNA: TGTGCCAGCGGGACTAGCGGGAGAGCGGAGCTGTTTTTT. This codes for CASGTSGRAELFF.

This clonotype was counted at least ten times. The chain is built from TRBV15 and TRBJ1-6, with D unclear. There are 15 residues in the CDR3. Germline V gives CDR1 LNHNV, CDR2 YYDKDF (reference sequence). The V and J ends lost 0 bases and 9 bases respectively, with 12 bases between them. The CDR3 DNA sequence: TGTGCCACCAGCAGAGATCGGGGTTTAGGTTCACCCCTCCACTTT. Its protein product is CATSRDRGLGSPLHF.

The chain carries TRBV28 and TRBJ1-2, with 8 positions matching TRBD1. The length of the CDR3 is 13 residues. CDR1 MDHEN and CDR2 SYDVKM come from the germline V gene. V was pared by 7 bases and J by 6 bases, with 7 bases of the junction left unmatched. CDR3 region: CASTWGQVDGYTF. CDR3 coding DNA: TGTGCCAGCACCTGGGGACAGGTGGATGGCTACACCTTC.

There are many counts of this clonotype. This chain's CDR3 is CSVGEGRQGADTQYF. DNA of the CDR3: TGCAGCGTCGGTGAGGGGCGACAGGGGGCAGATACGCAGTATTTT. The V gene is TRBV29-1, the J gene TRBJ2-3; 9 nucleotides line up with TRBD1. After removal of 6 bases from V and 4 bases from J, the junction contained 11 bases not matched to a gene. The length of the CDR3 is 15 residues. The germline V gene encodes CDR1 SQVTM and CDR2 ANQGSEA.

This clonotype was seen a few times. This sequence joins TRBV2 and TRBJ2-1; TRBD2 matches at 10 bases. Per the germline V gene, CDR1 is SNHLY and CDR2 is FYNNEI. Germline trimming cut 5 bases from V and 5 bases from J; bases unmatched to any gene: 3. The length of the CDR3 is 14 residues. The CDR3 reads CASSPLAGDNEQFF. CDR3 sequence (DNA): TGTGCCAGCAGTCCCCTAGCGGGAGACAATGAGCAGTTCTTC.